The table lists the clone carrying this T cell receptor (beta chain) with a few counts. The CDR3 is made up of 15 amino acids. Trimming took 6 bases from V and 7 from J; bases not matched to a gene: 12. The germline CDR1 and CDR2 sequences are DFQATT and SNEGSKA (reference sequence). The sample comes from a study of early T cells in non-severe SARS-CoV-2 infection. TCRdb re-called the 5' RACE reads through MiXCR, storing one row per CDR3 protein. The sample has around 30,000 distinct CDR3 sequences, roughly 5.8% seen once; the top ten hold 5% to 7.5%. This TCR derives from an adult who was a healthcare worker with PCR-confirmed SARS-CoV-2 infection or an uninfected control (not recorded which). The sequencing sample was made of whole blood. V gene TRBV20-1 combines with J gene TRBJ2-1; TRBD2 agrees at 10 bases. CDR3 region: CSATGGLAGVNEQFF. In DNA, the CDR3 is TGCAGTGCCACAGGGGGTCTAGCGGGAGTTAATGAGCAGTTCTTC.